This TCR beta chain was sequenced during a study of T cell responses to AZD1222 COVID-19 vaccine. Study-level findings and limits: Mapped onto spike, vaccine-associated CD4 TCRs spanned it and were dominant at 160-218 and 743-854.

This table comes from immunoSEQ multiplex PCR, and its TCRdb copy is limited to in-frame clones, with some not included. The table has 150,000 to 180,000 clones, around 90% seen once. V lost 4 bases, J lost 5 bases, and 18 bases lay in between. Germline CDR1 is MGHRA and CDR2 is YSYEKL. CDR3 size: 16 residues. Note on this clone: No antigen is known for it.

The receptor was isolated from an adult in good health. This chain uses TRBV4-1 with TRBJ1-3, with D maybe TRBD1 (6 bases). The sample in question was peripheral blood, obtained on day 0 of AZD1222 vaccination. The CDR3 nucleotides read TGCGCCAGCAGCCCTGGGACACCAACGGCCCGAAACACCATATATTTT. As protein: CASSPGTPTARNTIYF.